The rows below give T cell receptor beta chains drawn from one sample of a study of blood T cells in healthy people across ages. TCRdb independently ran MiXCR on the 5' RACE reads; one entry per CDR3 protein. The sample holds 600,000 or so distinct CDR3 sequences, roughly 48% seen once. The sequenced sample consisted of blood. The origin of the receptors is a man at least 80 years old in good health. Each CDR3 is given with its conserved first and last residue. A D gene is named only where the DNA matches it firmly. Clone size is stated in some rows and not others, as once, few, many or a class when expanded.

V	D	size	J	DNA	CDR3
TRBV7-6	TRBD1	-	TRBJ2-5	TGTGCCAGCTCGCCTAGGGACAGGGCTGGGGAGACCCAGTACTTC	CASSPRDRAGETQYF
TRBV7-3	TRBD1	-	TRBJ2-6	TGTGCCAGCAGCTTAAAGGGACAGGGCACCTCTGGGGCCAACGTCCTGACTTTC	CASSLKGQGTSGANVLTF
TRBV6-6	-	many	TRBJ2-1	TGTGCCAGCAGTTACGGTTTCGGAGGTAGCTCCTACAATGAGCAGTTCTTC	CASSYGFGGSSYNEQFF
TRBV20-1	-	-	TRBJ2-7	TGCAGTGCCGAGGGTGCGGTCTCCTACGAGCAGTACTTC	CSAEGAVSYEQYF
TRBV4-3	-	many	TRBJ2-1	TGCGCCAGCAGCCAAGATTTAGGGGGGGGTCGTGGTTATGAGCAGTTCTTC	CASSQDLGGGRGYEQFF
TRBV28	-	-	TRBJ2-1	TGTGCCAGCAGTCCATGGGACCGAGTCAGGGCTGAGCAGTTCTTC	CASSPWDRVRAEQFF
TRBV30	-	-	TRBJ1-5	TGTGCCTGGAGTGTAGGGGGAAACAGCCAGCCCCAGCATTTT	CAWSVGGNSQPQHF
TRBV7-9	-	few	TRBJ1-2	TGTGCCAGCAGCCTCGGGGACCGCTATGGCTACACCTTC	CASSLGDRYGYTF
TRBV4-3	TRBD1	-	TRBJ1-6	TGCGCCAGCAGCCAATCTGGGACAGGGGTCAGCTCCTATAATTCACCCCTCCACTTT	CASSQSGTGVSSYNSPLHF
TRBV27	TRBD2	few	TRBJ2-1	TGTGCCAGCAGTGACCGGGACTATGACAATGAGCAGTTCTTC	CASSDRDYDNEQFF
TRBV6-5	-	once	TRBJ1-5	TGTGCCAGCAGTGACGTGGTTGGGCAGCCCCAGCATTTT	CASSDVVGQPQHF
TRBV6-2/TRBV6-3	-	-	TRBJ2-5	TGTGCCAGCAGTTTGGTCAGGGTTTATGGGACCCAGTACTTC	CASSLVRVYGTQYF
TRBV25-1	-	once	TRBJ2-5	TGTGCCGGCAGTCCTCAGGACTACCTTAAGGAAGAGACCCAGTACTTC	CAGSPQDYLKEETQYF
TRBV9	-	few	TRBJ2-3	TGTGCCAGCAGCGTCTCGGCGGGCCTTTCCACAGATACGCAGTATTTT	CASSVSAGLSTDTQYF
TRBV12-3/TRBV12-4	-	-	TRBJ2-4	TGTGCCAGCAATTTCCTCTGGTGCAAAAACATTCAGTACTTC	CASNFLWCKNIQYF
TRBV12-3/TRBV12-4	-	-	TRBJ1-2	TGTGCCAGCAGTCGTCGATCTGGCTACACCTTC	CASSRRSGYTF
TRBV18	-	-	TRBJ2-3	TGTGCCAGCTCACCTTCTCAAACCGGGACCGGAGGCGCAGATACGCAGTATTTT	CASSPSQTGTGGADTQYF
TRBV20-1	TRBD1	-	TRBJ2-5	TGCAGTGCTAGCGCAACCGGGACAGTGGGGACCCAGTACTTC	CSASATGTVGTQYF
TRBV27	-	-	TRBJ1-1	TGTGCCAGCAGCTCGGGCCTGTGGGGGGCGGATATGAACACTGAAGCTTTCTTT	CASSSGLWGADMNTEAFF
TRBV10-2	TRBD1	once	TRBJ2-7	TGCGCCAGCATAATGGACAGGCGGTCCTACGAGCAGTACTTC	CASIMDRRSYEQYF
TRBV5-1	TRBD1	once	TRBJ2-7	TGCGCCAGCAGCTCTACCGGGACAGGGGATTACGAGCAGTACTTC	CASSSTGTGDYEQYF
TRBV20-1	-	-	TRBJ2-3	TGCAGTGCTAGAGATCCAGGTCGTACGCAGTATTTT	CSARDPGRTQYF
TRBV12-3/TRBV12-4	-	few	TRBJ2-3	TGTGCCAGCAGTTCCCCCGGGACCGCGGGGATGGATACGCAGTATTTT	CASSSPGTAGMDTQYF
TRBV20-1	-	-	TRBJ1-5	TGCAGTGCTAGGAGGGTGGGGAGCAATCAGCCCCAGCATTTT	CSARRVGSNQPQHF
TRBV9	-	-	TRBJ1-1	TGTGCCAGCAGCTTAGGGGGACCCATGGGCACTGAAGCTTTCTTT	CASSLGGPMGTEAFF
TRBV20-1	-	once	TRBJ2-2	TGCAGTGCTAGGCTCCTCGGACCCTACACCGGGGAGCTGTTTTTT	CSARLLGPYTGELFF
TRBV6-6	-	-	TRBJ1-5	TGTGCCAGCAGGAGTACAGGGCACAATCAGCCCCAGCATTTT	CASRSTGHNQPQHF
TRBV2	-	-	TRBJ1-6	TGTGCCAGCAGGTCGGATAATTCACCCCTCCACTTT	CASRSDNSPLHF
TRBV28	-	few	TRBJ2-5	TGTGCCAGCAGTTTTGGCTCCCGGGTTCAAGAGACCCAGTACTTC	CASSFGSRVQETQYF
TRBV7-9	-	-	TRBJ2-2	TGTGCCAGCAGCTTGGGGGGTCGAGCGACTAGGAAAACCGGGGAGCTGTTTTTT	CASSLGGRATRKTGELFF